The 8 T cell receptor beta chains below were found in one sample sequenced in a study of blood T cell repertoires in COVID-19. Only in-frame clones appear in the TCRdb table, and some are missing; sequencing was by immunoSEQ multiplex PCR. The sample lists over 250,000 clones, roughly four fifths occurring once. The sample comprised PBMCs or T cells enriched from blood (not recorded which). The receptors derive from a man aged 25-45 years with acute COVID-19.

The rearrangement uses TRBV5-1 and TRBJ2-7, with 10 bases matching TRBD1. Trimming removed 7 bases from V and 7 bases from J; junction bases left unmatched: 14. Germline V CDR1 and CDR2: SGHRS, YFSETQ. The CDR3 has 15 amino acids. The CDR3 reads CASVPPGQGLCEQYV. Here the CDR3 DNA reads TGCGCCAGCGTTCCACCGGGACAGGGGCTGTGTGAGCAGTACGTC.

The V and J genes are TRBV7-9 and TRBJ1-1; D remains unclear. V shed 5 bases and J shed 4 bases, with 20 bases lying between them. Germline assignment: CDR1 SEHNR and CDR2 FQNEAQ (reference sequence). The CDR3 sequence is 16 residues long. In DNA form, the CDR3 reads TGTGCCAGCAGCCACTTCCTCGGGGTATCAGGCACTGAAGCTTTCTTT. Protein sequence: CASSHFLGVSGTEAFF.

This clone was seen a single time. The chain joins TRBV7-8 to TRBJ2-1, with a tentative D call TRBD1 (5 bases). The ends were cut back, 6 bases at V and 5 bases at J, with 23 bases in the middle. There are 17 residues in the CDR3. Germline CDR1 SGHVS, CDR2 FQNEAQ. The CDR3 region is CASRTSPLGQMDNEQFF. The CDR3 coding sequence is TGTGCCAGCAGAACGAGCCCCCTAGGACAAATGGACAATGAGCAGTTCTTC.

The chain combines TRBV2 with TRBJ2-1; unclear D gene. The germline gives CDR1 SNHLY, CDR2 FYNNEI. The CDR3 length is 12 residues. V lost 5 bases and J lost 5, with 7 bases in between. CDR3 sequence (DNA): TGTGCCAGCAGTCTAGACGACAATGAGCAGTTCTTC. Amino acid sequence: CASSLDDNEQFF.

This clone was picked up a small number of times. CDR3 nucleotides: TGTGCCAGCAGTTCCCGGGGACATCCGACGCTAAATTCACCCCTCCACTTT. It codes for CASSSRGHPTLNSPLHF. V and J are TRBV27 and TRBJ1-6; perhaps TRBD1 as D (6 bases). The CDR3 extends over 17 amino acids. V dropped 4 bases and J dropped 7 bases, with 20 bases sitting between them. Germline CDR1 reads MNHEY; CDR2 reads SMNVEV (reference sequence).

The rearrangement links TRBV9 to TRBJ1-5; D not resolved. Trimming cost V 0 bases and J 2 bases, with 9 bases left between them. CDR1 is SGDLS, CDR2 YYNGEE, per germline. This CDR3 is 15 amino acids long. This chain's CDR3 is CASSVDGNGNQPQHF. CDR3 coding DNA: TGTGCCAGCAGCGTAGACGGGAACGGCAATCAGCCCCAGCATTTT.

The genes are TRBV4-1 and TRBJ2-1, with 11 bases aligning to TRBD2. J lost 0 bases, V lost 4 bases, and 11 bases had no gene match. Germline loops: CDR1 MGHRA, CDR2 YSYEKL. There are 19 residues in the CDR3. The CDR3 here is CASSLLLAGGGSSYNEQFF. In DNA, the CDR3 is TGCGCCAGCAGCCTTTTATTAGCGGGGGGGGGCAGCTCCTACAATGAGCAGTTCTTC.

This chain connects TRBV28 to TRBJ1-3; 8 bases line up with TRBD1. The CDR3 is 16 amino acids. Germline CDR1 MDHEN, CDR2 SYDVKM. Trimming cost V 6 bases and J 10 bases; bases outside gene matches: 17. The CDR3 DNA is TGTGCCAGCAGCTCAGGGGGCTCAATCTCTGGAAGGACCATATATTTT. Protein sequence: CASSSGGSISGRTIYF.